The clone carrying this T cell receptor (beta chain) has at least ten counts. The diagnostic basis comprised clinical symptoms, serum thyroxine and TRAb, thyroid ultrasound and orbital computed tomography. This sample was included in a study of T cells in Graves' hyperthyroidism and ophthalmopathy. Amplification targeted TCR beta CDR3 regions from RNA transcripts. When the TCR CDR3 underwent first-round RT-PCR, the HTBI primer set was used. TCRdb analysed the multiplex PCR reads with MiXCR anew, one entry per CDR3 protein. The sample has hundreds of thousands of distinct CDR3 sequences, 15% to 20% seen once; the top ten hold more than 3%. This sequence originates from a middle-aged woman with Graves' ophthalmopathy. Sample: blood.

The CDR3 DNA sequence: TGTGCCAGCAGCTTGGGACAGGGGATCCCAGATGAGCAGTTCTTC. It encodes CASSLGQGIPDEQFF. The chain carries TRBV5-6 and TRBJ2-1, with 8 bases matching TRBD1. The trim removed 0 bases at V and 8 bases at J, leaving 7 bases unmatched. The CDR3 runs to 15 residues. From germline, CDR1 is SGHDT and CDR2 YYEEEE.